These 9 T cell receptor beta chains were sequenced from one sample in a study of T cell repertoires in cytomegalovirus infection. TCRdb re-analysed the reads in MiXCR, keeping a single row per CDR3 protein. Of about 400,000 distinct CDR3 sequences in the sample, 15% to 20% were seen once. What was sequenced was PBMCs. The receptors stem from a human donor in good health (CMV status not recorded). Some clones in this sample may be carry-over from other donors' samples.

For this clonotype: A much larger clone sits a single nucleotide away, making a read error possible. The rearrangement links TRBV7-6 to TRBJ2-3; tentatively, D is TRBD2 (7 bases). CDR3 length equals 14 residues. V was shortened by 9 bases and J by 4 bases, with 17 bases between the two germline ends. Germline CDR1 reads SGHVS; CDR2 reads FNYEAQ. The CDR3 here is CARTIRGGADTQYF. Here the CDR3 DNA reads TGTGCCAGAACCATAAGGGGGGGGGCAGATACGCAGTATTTT.

Points on this clonotype: One end of the junction varies from germline; a read error may be responsible. The V gene is TRBV10-3, the J gene TRBJ1-1; D is undetermined. CDR1 is ENHRY, CDR2 SYGVKD, per germline. The CDR3 totals 13 residues. The CDR3 nucleotides are TGTGCCACCAGTCCTGACCAGAACACTGAAGCTTTCTTT. Translated, it gives CATSPDQNTEAFF.

This chain joins TRBV2 and TRBJ1-2; D is uncertain. The germline V and J ends were trimmed by 3 bases and 2 bases, with 16 bases remaining between them. Germline V gene data show CDR1 as SNHLY and CDR2 as FYNNEI. The CDR3 totals 16 residues. In nucleotides, the CDR3 is TGTGCCAGCAGTGACCCCTCAGGACGGGGAAACTATGGCTACACCTTC. Translating gives CASSDPSGRGNYGYTF. The full variable domain, its missing parts supplied by reference TRBV2 and TRBJ1-2, is EPEVTQTPSHQVTQMGQEVILRCVPISNHLYFYWYRQILGQKVEFLVSFYNNEISEKSEIFDDQFSVERPDGSNFTLKIRSTKLEDSAMYFCASSDPSGRGNYGYTFGSGTRLTVV.

This clonotype was seen only a few times. This rearrangement joins TRBV7-9 to TRBJ2-3; no reliable D call. Trimming stripped 1 base from V and 3 bases from J, with 5 bases between. The CDR3 is 13 residues long. The germline CDR1 and CDR2 sequences are SEHNR and FQNEAQ (reference sequence). In DNA form, the CDR3 reads TGTGCCAGCAGCTTAGATGCGACAGATACGCAGTATTTT. This sequence encodes CASSLDATDTQYF.

This clonotype showed up just a few times. This chain joins TRBV6-5 and TRBJ2-1; unclear D gene. Germline-derived CDR1 and CDR2 are MNHEY and SVGAGI. The CDR3 has 16 amino acids. Trimming shortened V by 2 bases and J by 0 bases, and 11 bases separated the two germline ends. The CDR3 spells CASSYETPSSYNEQFF. DNA for the CDR3: TGTGCCAGCAGTTACGAAACCCCGAGCTCCTACAATGAGCAGTTCTTC.

This chain uses TRBV2 with TRBJ1-1, with D unresolved. CDR3 length: 12 residues. V was trimmed by 3 bases and J by 1 base, leaving 3 bases between them. Germline V CDR1 and CDR2: SNHLY, FYNNEI. The CDR3 reads CASSEWNTEAFF. CDR3 coding DNA: TGTGCCAGCAGTGAGTGGAACACTGAAGCTTTCTTT.

Ten or more counts support this clonotype. The J gene is TRBJ2-5, the V gene TRBV5-1, with TRBD2 as a possible D gene (6 bases). The CDR3 runs to 14 residues. Germline V gene lookup returns CDR1 SGHRS and CDR2 YFSETQ. V was shortened by 0 bases and J by 6 bases, with 12 bases between the two germline ends. CDR3 coding DNA: TGCGCCAGCAGCTTGGATCGGGGGACGAAGACCCAGTACTTC. It translates to CASSLDRGTKTQYF. The whole variable domain, remainder taken from reference TRBV5-1 and TRBJ2-5, is KAGVTQTPRYLIKTRGQQVTLSCSPISGHRSVSWYQQTPGQGLQFLFEYFSETQRNKGNFPGRFSGRQFSNSRSEMNVSTLELGDSALYLCASSLDRGTKTQYFGPGTRLLVL.

This clonotype has at least ten counts. V usage is TRBV7-8 and J usage is TRBJ2-1; unclear D gene. Germline V gives CDR1 SGHVS, CDR2 FQNEAQ. Trimming removed 1 base at V and 9 bases at J, with 4 bases between. The CDR3 has 11 amino acids. CDR3 in DNA: TGTGCCAGCAGCTTAGTCAGTGAGCAGTTCTTC. Protein sequence: CASSLVSEQFF.

This clonotype was recorded only once. The chain is built from TRBV20-1 and TRBJ1-4; D gene uncertain. The V end was cut by 1 base, the J end by 0 bases, with 6 bases between. The CDR3 is 14 amino acids. CDR1 and CDR2 from the germline V gene are DFQATT and SNEGSKA (reference sequence). The CDR3 DNA reads TGCAGTGCTAGAGGAGGGTCAACTAATGAAAAACTGTTTTTT. Translation gives CSARGGSTNEKLFF.